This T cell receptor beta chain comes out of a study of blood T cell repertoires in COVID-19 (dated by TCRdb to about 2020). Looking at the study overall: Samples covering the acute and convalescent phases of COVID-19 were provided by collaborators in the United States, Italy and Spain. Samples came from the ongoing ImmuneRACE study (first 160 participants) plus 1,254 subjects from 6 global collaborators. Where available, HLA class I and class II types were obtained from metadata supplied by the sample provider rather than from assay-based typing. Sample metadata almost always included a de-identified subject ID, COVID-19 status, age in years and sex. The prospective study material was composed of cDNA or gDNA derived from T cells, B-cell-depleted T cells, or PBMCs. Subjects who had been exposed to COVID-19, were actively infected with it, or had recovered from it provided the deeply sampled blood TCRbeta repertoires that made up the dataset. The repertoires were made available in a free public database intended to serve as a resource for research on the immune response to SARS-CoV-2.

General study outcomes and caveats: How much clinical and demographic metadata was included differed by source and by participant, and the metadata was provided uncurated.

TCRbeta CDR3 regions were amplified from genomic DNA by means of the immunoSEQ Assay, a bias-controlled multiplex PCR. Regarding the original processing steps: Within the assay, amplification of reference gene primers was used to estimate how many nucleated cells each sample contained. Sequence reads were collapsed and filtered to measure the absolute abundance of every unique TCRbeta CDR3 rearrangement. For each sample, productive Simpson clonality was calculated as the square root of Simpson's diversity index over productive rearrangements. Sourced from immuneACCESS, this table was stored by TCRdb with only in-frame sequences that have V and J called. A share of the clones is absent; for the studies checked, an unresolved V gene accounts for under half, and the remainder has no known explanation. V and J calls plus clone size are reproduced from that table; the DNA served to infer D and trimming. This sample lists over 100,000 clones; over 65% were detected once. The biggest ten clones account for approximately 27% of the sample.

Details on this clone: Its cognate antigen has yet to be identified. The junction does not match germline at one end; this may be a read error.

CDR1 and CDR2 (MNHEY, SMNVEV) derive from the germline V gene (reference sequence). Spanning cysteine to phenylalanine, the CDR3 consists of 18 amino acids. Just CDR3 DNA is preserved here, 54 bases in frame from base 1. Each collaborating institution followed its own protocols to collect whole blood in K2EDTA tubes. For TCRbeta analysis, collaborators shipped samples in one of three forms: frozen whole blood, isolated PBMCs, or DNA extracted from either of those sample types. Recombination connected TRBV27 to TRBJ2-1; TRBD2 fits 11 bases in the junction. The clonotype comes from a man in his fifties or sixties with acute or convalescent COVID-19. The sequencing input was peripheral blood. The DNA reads TGTGCCAGTAGTTTCTTTGGGGTGGCTAGCGGGAGGAGGTATGAGCAGTTCTTC. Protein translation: CASSFFGVASGRRYEQFF.